This T cell receptor beta chain was identified in a study of blood T cell repertoires in COVID-19. Study background: The United States, Italy and Spain supplied acute and convalescent COVID-19 samples. T cells, B-cell-depleted T cells, or PBMCs provided the cDNA or gDNA that served as material.

Germline loops: CDR1 SGHRS, CDR2 YFSETQ. With 4 bases clipped from V and 2 bases from J, the junction kept 6 bases outside the gene matches. This CDR3 has 17 residues. This table comes from immunoSEQ multiplex PCR, and its TCRdb copy is limited to in-frame clones, with some not included. The profile shows around 310,000 clones, about 90% of them singletons. Seattle patients were enrolled while actively infected and followed longitudinally. This sequence joins TRBV5-1 and TRBJ2-6, with 10 bases aligning to TRBD1. The sample taken for sequencing was peripheral blood. The receptor's source is a woman aged 40 to 55 with COVID-19, enrolled during active disease. The CDR3 is CASSTRDRGTGANVLTF. The CDR3 bases are TGCGCCAGCAGCACCCGGGACAGGGGTACTGGGGCCAACGTCCTGACTTTC.